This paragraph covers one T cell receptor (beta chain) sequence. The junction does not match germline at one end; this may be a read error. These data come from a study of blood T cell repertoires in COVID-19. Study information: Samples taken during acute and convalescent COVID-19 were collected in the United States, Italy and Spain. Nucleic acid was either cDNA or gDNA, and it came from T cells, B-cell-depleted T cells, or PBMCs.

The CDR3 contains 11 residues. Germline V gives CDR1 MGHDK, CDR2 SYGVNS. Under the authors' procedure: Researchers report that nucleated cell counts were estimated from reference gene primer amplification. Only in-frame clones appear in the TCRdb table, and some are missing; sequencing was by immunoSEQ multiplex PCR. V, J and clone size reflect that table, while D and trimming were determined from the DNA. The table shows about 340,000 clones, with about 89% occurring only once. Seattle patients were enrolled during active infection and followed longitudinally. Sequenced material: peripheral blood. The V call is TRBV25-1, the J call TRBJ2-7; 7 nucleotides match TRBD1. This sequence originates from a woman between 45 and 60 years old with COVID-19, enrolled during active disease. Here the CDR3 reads CASSLAGTVHF. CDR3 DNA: TGTGCCAGCAGTCTAGCCGGGACAGTCCACTTC.